The 9 T cell receptor beta chains below all came from one sample that was sequenced in a study of T-cell reconstitution after alpha-beta-depleted transplantation in children. Unique molecular identifiers featured in how the TCRbeta library was prepared. TCRdb reprocessed the PCR reads via MiXCR and lists one record per CDR3 protein. The profile covers some 530,000 distinct CDR3 sequences, with approximately 12% appearing a single time and about 5.6% taken by the ten largest. Sequences were derived from PBMCs from the stem cell graft donor, sampled from the stem cell graft. Receptors originate from a human donor who donated a stem cell graft to a child with combined immunodeficiency.

The J gene is TRBJ1-5, the V gene TRBV12-3 or TRBV12-4; 8 bases map to TRBD1. V was clipped by 6 bases and J by 5 bases; unmatched bases: 6. The CDR3 runs 14 residues. The CDR3 region has the DNA TGTGCCAGCAGGCCAGGGGGCTTGGATCAGCCCCAGCATTTT. Encoded protein: CASRPGGLDQPQHF.

The gene calls are TRBV2 and TRBJ2-1, with TRBD2 matching over 9 bases. Germline lookup yields CDR1 SNHLY and CDR2 FYNNEI. The CDR3 sequence is 15 residues long. Trimming removed 7 bases from V and 2 bases from J; junction bases left unmatched: 6. CDR3 sequence reads: CASMAGGPTYNEQFF. CDR3 coding DNA: TGTGCCAGCATGGCGGGGGGGCCCACCTACAATGAGCAGTTCTTC.

The table lists this clonotype with a few counts. The chain uses TRBV12-3 or TRBV12-4 and TRBJ1-1, with unresolved D. The CDR3 is 12 residues long. Trimming took 3 bases from V and 7 from J, leaving 9 bases between them. The CDR3 nucleotides read TGTGCCAGCAGTTTGATGTACCTTGAAGCTTTCTTT. This encodes CASSLMYLEAFF.

This clonotype was observed at least ten times. This chain joins TRBV11-2 and TRBJ1-2; D is uncertain. This CDR3 is 14 amino acids long. CDR1 SGHAT and CDR2 FQNNGV come from the germline V gene. V lost 1 base and J 5 bases, leaving 11 bases between the germline ends. Here the CDR3 reads CASSLGHGGYGYTF. CDR3 bases: TGTGCCAGCAGCTTAGGACACGGAGGTTATGGCTACACCTTC.

The sample holds many counts of this clonotype. The chain couples TRBV20-1 to TRBJ2-7; D gene uncertain. The CDR3 is 14 amino acids. CDR1 and CDR2 from the germline V gene are DFQATT and SNEGSKA (reference sequence). Trimming left V 4 bases short and J 0 bases short, with 13 bases between. The CDR3 is CSATRTDGSYEQYF. DNA of the CDR3: TGCAGTGCTACGAGGACCGATGGCTCCTACGAGCAGTACTTC.

This chain uses TRBV2 with TRBJ1-5; perhaps TRBD1 as D (5 bases). Trimming shortened V by 6 bases and J by 6 bases, and 12 bases separated the two germline ends. The CDR3 extends over 13 amino acids. CDR1 SNHLY and CDR2 FYNNEI come from the germline V gene. The CDR3 loop is CASRGVGSQPQHF. The CDR3 nucleotides are TGTGCCAGCAGGGGGGTGGGTAGTCAGCCCCAGCATTTT.

V usage is TRBV24-1 and J usage is TRBJ2-1, with 8 positions matching TRBD1. Germline CDR1 and CDR2: KGHDR and SFDVKD. The CDR3 loop spans 15 amino acids. Unmatched junction bases numbered 5, after V lost 2 bases and J lost 6 bases. This CDR3 reads CATSDWRTGSNEQFF. The CDR3 nucleotides read TGTGCCACCAGTGATTGGAGGACAGGGTCCAATGAGCAGTTCTTC.

This clonotype was seen more than once but under ten times. This chain connects TRBV12-3 or TRBV12-4 to TRBJ2-5; D gene uncertain. The CDR3 is 13 residues long. Trimming shortened V by 2 bases and J by 5 bases, and 9 bases separated the two germline ends. In nucleotides, the CDR3 is TGTGCCAGCAGTTTATGGCTTACCGAGACCCAGTACTTC. This gives the protein CASSLWLTETQYF.

This clonotype was recorded many times. The rearrangement uses TRBV5-4 and TRBJ2-6; D not resolved. This CDR3 is 15 amino acids long. With 4 bases removed from V and 0 bases from J, the gap between germline ends came to 8 bases. Per the germline V gene, CDR1 is SGHNT and CDR2 is YYREEE (reference sequence). CDR3 protein: CASSLYYSGANVLTF. CDR3 nucleotides: TGTGCCAGCAGCCTATATTACTCTGGGGCCAACGTCCTGACTTTC.